The 23 T cell receptor beta chains below come from one sample, sequenced in a study of blood T cell repertoires in COVID-19. Sequenced by immunoSEQ multiplex PCR; TCRdb stores in-frame clones only, minus some. This table holds approximately 210,000 clones, 84% found once. The sample taken for sequencing was peripheral blood. These receptor sequences come from an elderly woman with COVID-19, enrolled during active disease.

The rearrangement joins TRBV5-1 to TRBJ2-2; the match to TRBD2 covers 11 bases. The CDR3 spans 15 residues. The V gene's germline CDR1 is SGHRS and CDR2 YFSETQ. With 4 bases clipped from V and 8 bases from J, the junction kept 7 bases outside the gene matches. The CDR3 nucleotides are TGCGCCAGCAGCCCCGGGACTAGCGGTTTGGGGGAGCTGTTTTTT. This sequence encodes CASSPGTSGLGELFF.

This clone was seen just once. This specimen includes other DNA sequences encoding the same CDR3. The V call is TRBV2, the J call TRBJ2-2; TRBD1 agrees at 11 bases. CDR3 length: 14 residues. J lost 5 bases, V lost 6 bases, and 2 bases had no gene match. Per the germline V gene, CDR1 is SNHLY and CDR2 is FYNNEI. The DNA of the CDR3 is TGTGCCAGCAGGGGGACAGGGGGGACCGGGGAGCTGTTTTTT. Residues: CASRGTGGTGELFF.

This chain uses TRBV2 with TRBJ1-5; a weak D match, TRBD1 (6 bases). CDR1 SNHLY and CDR2 FYNNEI come from the germline V gene. The length of the CDR3 is 14 residues. V was cut by 6 bases and J by 4 bases, with 13 bases left in between. The CDR3 reads CASRAGTINQPQHF. The DNA of the CDR3 is TGTGCCAGCAGGGCCGGGACAATTAATCAGCCCCAGCATTTT. Filled out from reference TRBV2 and TRBJ1-5, the complete variable domain reads EPEVTQTPSHQVTQMGQEVILRCVPISNHLYFYWYRQILGQKVEFLVSFYNNEISEKSEIFDDQFSVERPDGSNFTLKIRSTKLEDSAMYFCASRAGTINQPQHFGDGTRLSIL.

V and J are TRBV5-6 and TRBJ1-1; D possibly corresponds to TRBD1 (5 bases). Germline CDR1 and CDR2: SGHDT and YYEEEE. V shed 2 bases and J shed 4 bases, with 15 bases lying between them. The CDR3 is made up of 15 amino acids. In DNA form, the CDR3 reads TGTGCCAGCAGCTTATTAACGGGGGAGACCACTGAAGCTTTCTTT. This codes for CASSLLTGETTEAFF. Full variable domain (missing parts from reference TRBV5-6 and TRBJ1-1): DAGVTQSPTHLIKTRGQQVTLRCSPKSGHDTVSWYQQALGQGPQFIFQYYEEEERQRGNFPDRFSGHQFPNYSSELNVNALLLGDSALYLCASSLLTGETTEAFFGQGTRLTVV.

The chain carries TRBV5-5 and TRBJ1-5; TRBD1 aligns across 8 bases. V shed 4 bases, J shed 6 bases, and the junction held 9 bases outside the gene matches. Germline CDR1 reads SGHKS; CDR2 reads YYEKEE (reference sequence). The CDR3 length is 15 residues. The CDR3 DNA is TGTGCCAGCAGCCGATACCCTGGGACAGGTCAGCCCCAGCATTTT. This translates into CASSRYPGTGQPQHF.

The rearrangement joins TRBV25-1 to TRBJ1-4, with D hard to call. The CDR3 loop spans 12 amino acids. Germline V gene sequence: CDR1 MGHDK, CDR2 SYGVNS. Trimming pared 3 bases from V and 11 bases from J, leaving 10 bases between. CDR3 DNA sequence: TGTGCCAGCAGTGATCTAGGTGGGAAACTGTTTTTT. As protein: CASSDLGGKLFF.

This chain uses TRBV7-9 with TRBJ1-5; TRBD1 agrees at 7 bases. Germline lookup yields CDR1 SEHNR and CDR2 FQNEAQ (reference sequence). The CDR3 runs to 16 residues. Losses at the gene ends were 3 bases for V and 6 bases for J; bases not matched to a gene: 11. The DNA for the CDR3 is TGTGCCAGCAGCTTGGGAGTGACAGGGTACAGTCAGCCCCAGCATTTT. Its translation: CASSLGVTGYSQPQHF.

This clone was detected only once. This chain links TRBV18 with TRBJ1-5, with 9 bases lining up with TRBD1. This CDR3 is 15 amino acids long. With V trimmed by 5 bases and J by 8 bases, 10 bases remained unmatched. In germline, CDR1 is KGHSH, CDR2 LQKENI. DNA of the CDR3: TGTGCCAGCTCAAGGGGAAACAGGGGGCTGGAGCCCCAGCATTTT. Protein sequence: CASSRGNRGLEPQHF.

This clone was found once. The chain combines TRBV6-5 with TRBJ1-6; 8 bases align to TRBD1. Germline values: CDR1 MNHEY, CDR2 SVGAGI. The CDR3 length is 14 residues. Trimming took 6 bases from V and 11 from J; bases not matched to a gene: 9. The CDR3 DNA sequence: TGTGCCAGCAGCCGGGACAGGCCTGCGGCACCCCTCCACTTT. Translated, it gives CASSRDRPAAPLHF.

The CDR3 DNA sequence: TGTGCCAGCAGCCAAGATCCGGGACTAGCCTTCGATGAGCAGTTCTTC. This translates into CASSQDPGLAFDEQFF. V is TRBV4-2 and J is TRBJ2-1; TRBD2 matches 9 bases. The junction had 8 bases not matched to a gene; V was cut back by 0 bases and J by 8 bases. From germline, CDR1 is LGHNA and CDR2 YNFKEQ. This CDR3 contains 16 residues.

V usage is TRBV5-5 and J usage is TRBJ2-1, with 9 positions matching TRBD1. The V gene's germline CDR1 is SGHKS and CDR2 YYEKEE (reference sequence). V trimming: 0 bases; J trimming: 7 bases; junction bases outside the gene matches: 5. The CDR3 runs to 15 residues. The CDR3 protein is CASSLAPGTGNEQFF. In DNA, the CDR3 is TGTGCCAGCAGCTTGGCCCCCGGGACAGGGAATGAGCAGTTCTTC.

J is TRBJ1-2 and V is TRBV10-3; unclear D gene. This CDR3 spans 14 amino acids. CDR1 is ENHRY and CDR2 is SYGVKD in the germline V gene. V dropped 3 bases and J dropped 6 bases, with 14 bases sitting between them. The CDR3 nucleotides are TGTGCCATCAGTGATTATGGCAGGTCGGATGGCTACACCTTC. It yields the protein CAISDYGRSDGYTF.

The chain has TRBV2 and TRBJ1-2; 10 nucleotides line up with TRBD1. Germline CDR1 SNHLY, CDR2 FYNNEI. V gave up 5 bases and J gave up 7 bases; unmatched junction bases: 10. The CDR3 has 15 amino acids. The CDR3 DNA reads as TGTGCCAGCAGTTACCGGGACAGGGGATCGGGTGGCTACACCTTC. Amino acids: CASSYRDRGSGGYTF.

J is TRBJ1-3 and V is TRBV19; no definite D call. V was cut by 5 bases and J by 0 bases, with 11 bases left in between. This CDR3 region has 15 residues. The germline V gene encodes CDR1 LNHDA and CDR2 SQIVND (reference sequence). This chain's CDR3 is CASSAPDFSGNTIYF. In DNA form, the CDR3 reads TGTGCCAGTAGTGCGCCCGACTTCTCTGGAAACACCATATATTTT.

The chain combines TRBV28 with TRBJ1-4; D not certain. Germline loops: CDR1 MDHEN, CDR2 SYDVKM. Between the trimmed V and J ends, which lost 6 bases and 8 bases, there was a span of 10 bases. The CDR3 has 12 residues. CDR3 sequence: CASSLSQEKLFF. The CDR3 DNA follows: TGTGCCAGCAGCCTTAGCCAGGAAAAACTGTTTTTT.

The chain uses TRBV3-1 (or the pseudogene TRBV3-2) and TRBJ1-1; 7 nucleotides align to TRBD1. This CDR3 is 14 amino acids long. Losses at the gene ends were 1 base for V and 7 bases for J; bases not matched to a gene: 6. Per the germline V gene, CDR1 is LGHDT and CDR2 is YNNKEL (reference sequence). The CDR3 is CASSQAPGGLEAFF. The DNA for the CDR3 is TGTGCCAGCAGCCAAGCCCCAGGGGGGCTTGAAGCTTTCTTT.

This chain connects TRBV6-5 to TRBJ2-7, with D possibly being TRBD1 (5 bases). Trimming left V 7 bases short and J 2 bases short, with 9 bases between. The germline V gene encodes CDR1 MNHEY and CDR2 SVGAGI. The CDR3 extends over 12 amino acids. CDR3 in DNA: TGTGCCAGCAAAGACAGCGCCTACGAGCAGTACTTC. It specifies CASKDSAYEQYF.

This rearrangement joins TRBV3-1 (or the pseudogene TRBV3-2) to TRBJ1-2, with D possibly being TRBD1 (6 bases). V was shortened by 1 base and J by 2 bases, with 14 bases between the two germline ends. CDR1 is LGHDT and CDR2 is YNNKEL in the germline V gene (reference sequence). The CDR3 is made up of 16 amino acids. CDR3 residues: CASSQVFNRANYGYTF. CDR3 nucleotide sequence: TGTGCCAGCAGCCAAGTGTTCAACAGGGCAAACTATGGCTACACCTTC.

Only one count was recorded for this clone. The genes are TRBV7-9 and TRBJ2-1, with D maybe TRBD1 (6 bases). CDR3 length: 13 amino acids. Germline CDR1 reads SEHNR; CDR2 reads FQNEAQ (reference sequence). Between the trimmed V and J ends, which lost 3 bases and 11 bases, there was a span of 14 bases. The CDR3 protein is CASSFGGPEKQFF. The CDR3 DNA is TGTGCCAGCAGCTTTGGGGGCCCCGAAAAGCAGTTCTTC.

The V and J genes are TRBV6-1 and TRBJ2-7; 9 bases map to TRBD2. The CDR3 is made up of 16 amino acids. Germline V lookup: CDR1 MNHNS, CDR2 SASEGT. The trim removed 3 bases at V and 0 bases at J, leaving 6 bases unmatched. CDR3 nucleotides: TGTGCCAGCAGTGACTTTCCAGCGGGAGGCTCCTACGAGCAGTACTTC. Encoded protein: CASSDFPAGGSYEQYF.

The chain links TRBV5-1 to TRBJ2-1; 11 positions match TRBD2. Germline V gene lookup returns CDR1 SGHRS and CDR2 YFSETQ. V lost 1 base, J lost 6 bases, and 6 bases stayed unmatched. This CDR3 is 16 amino acids long. The CDR3 DNA reads as TGCGCCAGCAGCTTGTTTAGCGGGGGGGCCTCCAATGAGCAGTTCTTC. Amino acid sequence: CASSLFSGGASNEQFF.

The chain employs TRBV19 and TRBJ1-6, with no clear D. V lost 0 bases and J 13 bases, leaving 10 bases between the germline ends. This CDR3 spans 13 amino acids. Germline CDR1 reads LNHDA; CDR2 reads SQIVND (reference sequence). The CDR3: CASSIDTLQPLHF. The CDR3 region has the DNA TGTGCCAGTAGTATAGATACGCTCCAGCCCCTCCACTTT.

The gene calls are TRBV19 and TRBJ1-5; 8 positions agree with TRBD1. The CDR3 is made up of 15 amino acids. J gave up 3 bases and V 9 bases, and 10 bases lay outside the gene matches. CDR1 and CDR2 (germline): LNHDA, SQIVND (reference sequence). For the CDR3, the DNA is TGTGCCAGCGCTTCGGACAGGGCTCCCAATCAGCCCCAGCATTTT. It codes for CASASDRAPNQPQHF. Together with reference TRBV19 and TRBJ1-5, the CDR3 gives the full variable domain: DGGITQSPKYLFRKEGQNVTLSCEQNLNHDAMYWYRQDPGQGLRLIYYSQIVNDFQKGDIAEGYSVSREKKESFPLTVTSAQKNPTAFYLCASASDRAPNQPQHFGDGTRLSIL.